A selection of T cell receptor beta chains follows, all from one sample in a study of cytomegalovirus exposure and HLA in healthy donors. Profiling relied on immunoSEQ multiplex PCR, and the TCRdb table lists in-frame clones only, not all of them. The sample holds 110,000 to 150,000 clones, over 80% seen once. The sample taken for sequencing was PBMCs. The receptors were sampled from a male donor in good health and CMV-seronegative. Both conserved end residues are part of each CDR3. Fields, in order: D gene, J gene, V gene, clone size, CDR3 length, CDR3 DNA, CDR3 protein. The D gene is left open where the match is weak. Rows give clone size only sometimes, using once, few, many, or a class for an expanded clone.

D gene: -; J gene: TRBJ1-4; V gene: TRBV7-9; clone size: -; CDR3 length: 16; CDR3 DNA: TGTGCCAGCAGCTTACTCCCCTCAACAGGGCATGAAAAACTGTTTTTT; CDR3 protein: CASSLLPSTGHEKLFF
D gene: -; J gene: TRBJ1-1; V gene: TRBV6-5; clone size: -; CDR3 length: 13; CDR3 DNA: TGTGCCAGCAGGCGTCACAGGGCCCCTGAAGCTTTCTTT; CDR3 protein: CASRRHRAPEAFF
D gene: TRBD1; J gene: TRBJ2-1; V gene: TRBV25-1; clone size: -; CDR3 length: 15; CDR3 DNA: TGTGCCAGCAGTGCAAGGACAGGGGGCTACAATGAGCAGTTCTTC; CDR3 protein: CASSARTGGYNEQFF
D gene: -; J gene: TRBJ2-1; V gene: TRBV7-3; clone size: -; CDR3 length: 15; CDR3 DNA: TGTGCCAGCAGCTATCGACAGGCACCCAACAATGAGCAGTTCTTC; CDR3 protein: CASSYRQAPNNEQFF
D gene: TRBD1; J gene: TRBJ1-1; V gene: TRBV14; clone size: -; CDR3 length: 14; CDR3 DNA: TGTGCCAGCAGCAGACAGGGAATGAACACTGAAGCTTTCTTT; CDR3 protein: CASSRQGMNTEAFF
D gene: -; J gene: TRBJ2-2; V gene: TRBV7-6; clone size: once; CDR3 length: 14; CDR3 DNA: TGTGCCAGCAGCTTGGCCAGTACGGCCGGGGGGCTGTTTTTT; CDR3 protein: CASSLASTAGGLFF
D gene: TRBD2; J gene: TRBJ2-7; V gene: TRBV7-2; clone size: -; CDR3 length: 16; CDR3 DNA: TGTGCCAGCAGTTTCACCGGGACTAGCGGACCCTACGAGCAGTACTTC; CDR3 protein: CASSFTGTSGPYEQYF
D gene: -; J gene: TRBJ2-1; V gene: TRBV5-1; clone size: -; CDR3 length: 14; CDR3 DNA: TGCGCCAGCAGCTTCGGACAGACGTACAATGAGCAGTTCTTC; CDR3 protein: CASSFGQTYNEQFF
D gene: TRBD1; J gene: TRBJ1-2; V gene: TRBV29-1; clone size: -; CDR3 length: 13; CDR3 DNA: TGCAGCGTTGAGAGGTCTGGACAGGTCGGCTACACCTTC; CDR3 protein: CSVERSGQVGYTF
D gene: -; J gene: TRBJ1-5; V gene: TRBV21-1; clone size: -; CDR3 length: 15; CDR3 DNA: TGTGCCAGCATTGTGTTGCAGAATAGCAATCAGCCCCAGCATTTT; CDR3 protein: CASIVLQNSNQPQHF
D gene: TRBD1; J gene: TRBJ1-2; V gene: TRBV6-1; clone size: -; CDR3 length: 18; CDR3 DNA: TGTGCCAGCAGTGAAGTAAATAATTGGACAGGAGACAACTATGGCTACACCTTC; CDR3 protein: CASSEVNNWTGDNYGYTF
D gene: -; J gene: TRBJ1-1; V gene: TRBV2; clone size: -; CDR3 length: 13; CDR3 DNA: TGTGCCAGCAGTGAAGGCAGAAACACTGAAGCTTTCTTT; CDR3 protein: CASSEGRNTEAFF
D gene: -; J gene: TRBJ1-5; V gene: TRBV6-1; clone size: -; CDR3 length: 15; CDR3 DNA: TGTGCCGCCTGCCTGGGGGAGGCGAGCAATCAGCCCCAGCATTTT; CDR3 protein: CAACLGEASNQPQHF
D gene: -; J gene: TRBJ2-5; V gene: TRBV5-1; clone size: -; CDR3 length: 13; CDR3 DNA: TGCGCCAGCAGGCGTTCTGACGGGGAGACCCAGTACTTC; CDR3 protein: CASRRSDGETQYF
D gene: TRBD1; J gene: TRBJ2-1; V gene: TRBV27; clone size: once; CDR3 length: 14; CDR3 DNA: TGTGCCAGCAGTTTATTGTCAGGGGGCAATGAGCAGTTCTTC; CDR3 protein: CASSLLSGGNEQFF